These 6 T cell receptor beta chains originate from one sample sequenced in a study of T cell repertoires in cytomegalovirus infection. TCRdb analysed the reads with MiXCR anew, one entry per CDR3 protein. The sample comprises approximately 1,000,000 distinct CDR3 sequences, roughly 31% of which are singletons, and about an eighth rests with the top ten. No antigen is known for these receptors. The specimen comprised cultured CD8+ T cells from PBMCs, sampled from culture after CMV antigen stimulation. All receptors come from a human donor in good health (CMV status not recorded). Some clones in this sample may be carry-over from other donors' samples.

This clonotype was counted at least ten times. The chain combines TRBV6-6 with TRBJ2-1, with 7 bases lining up with TRBD2. Germline V gene data show CDR1 as MNHNY and CDR2 as SVGAGI (reference sequence). The J segment lost 5 bases and the V segment lost 3 bases, leaving 10 bases of the junction unmatched. This CDR3 has 16 residues. DNA of the CDR3: TGTGCCAGCAGTTATCCCTACGGGGGGAGAGACAATGAGCAGTTCTTC. It specifies CASSYPYGGRDNEQFF.

V usage is TRBV6-1 and J usage is TRBJ2-5; TRBD1 is a possible D gene (6 bases). V gave up 4 bases and J gave up 2 bases, with 17 bases separating them. The CDR3 has 16 residues. From germline, CDR1 is MNHNS and CDR2 SASEGT. CDR3 bases: TGTGCCAGCAGTGCTAAGCTTCAGGGGAATCAAGAGACCCAGTACTTC. Amino acid sequence: CASSAKLQGNQETQYF.

This rearrangement joins TRBV7-9 to TRBJ2-1; 15 bases map to TRBD2. Per the germline V gene, CDR1 is SEHNR and CDR2 is FQNEAQ (reference sequence). The CDR3 has 17 residues. The trim removed 5 bases at V and 8 bases at J, leaving 10 bases unmatched. The CDR3 loop is CASSPWTSGGASYEQFF. The CDR3 nucleotides read TGTGCCAGCAGCCCCTGGACTAGCGGGGGGGCCAGCTATGAGCAGTTCTTC.

A few counts support this clonotype. This CDR3 is CASSFTGGNNEQFF. DNA for the CDR3: TGTGCCAGCAGTTTTACAGGAGGCAACAATGAGCAGTTCTTC. This chain joins TRBV6-8 and TRBJ2-1; D may be TRBD1 or TRBD2 (5 bases each). The V end was cut by 4 bases, the J end by 5 bases, with 12 bases between. This CDR3 has 14 residues. The germline gives CDR1 MNHGY, CDR2 SAAAGT.

V and J are TRBV10-2 and TRBJ2-3; either TRBD1 or TRBD2 may supply D (5 bases each). Per the germline V gene, CDR1 is WSHSY and CDR2 is SAAADI. Trimming shortened V by 2 bases and J by 1 base, and 7 bases separated the two germline ends. This CDR3 is 14 amino acids long. CDR3 bases: TGCGCCAGCAGTGAGCTGGGGGGCACAGATACGCAGTATTTT. It codes for CASSELGGTDTQYF.

In this sample, this clonotype turned up many times. The chain employs TRBV28 and TRBJ2-5; the D is unclear. Germline V CDR1 and CDR2: MDHEN, SYDVKM. V gave up 4 bases and J gave up 2 bases, with 17 bases separating them. The CDR3 is 16 residues long. Here the CDR3 DNA reads TGTGCCAGCAGTTCGTCCCCAGGAGAGGAACAAGAGACCCAGTACTTC. Protein sequence: CASSSSPGEEQETQYF.